These 6 T cell receptor beta chains were all obtained from the same sample, sequenced in a study of blood T cells in healthy people across ages. The second PCR ran roughly 6 to 11 cycles with a sample-barcoded 5' primer and J-beta primers. One entry per CDR3 protein, called by TCRdb with MiXCR from the 5' RACE reads. The sample contains about 1.4 million distinct CDR3 sequences, approximately 59% of which appear only once. Sample: blood. Every receptor here comes from a young man in good health.

V gene TRBV29-1 combines with J gene TRBJ2-1, with 7 bases lining up with TRBD2. This CDR3 is built from 12 residues. The germline gives CDR1 SQVTM, CDR2 ANQGSEA. Here the CDR3 DNA reads TGCAGGGTGAAAAGCGGGGTGAGTGAGCAGTTCTTC. As protein: CRVKSGVSEQFF.

The chain couples TRBV24-1 to TRBJ2-2, with a weak D call TRBD2 (5 bases). CDR3 length equals 16 residues. The ends were cut back, 0 bases at V and 5 bases at J, with 12 bases in the middle. Germline CDR1 is KGHDR and CDR2 is SFDVKD. DNA of the CDR3: TGTGCCACCAGTGATTTGAGCAGCGGAGGAACCGGGGAGCTGTTTTTT. It specifies CATSDLSSGGTGELFF.

The V gene is TRBV4-2, the J gene TRBJ2-3, with no clear D. This CDR3 comprises 15 residues. V lost 4 bases and J lost 0, with 11 bases in between. Germline V lookup: CDR1 LGHNA, CDR2 YNFKEQ. The CDR3 reads CASSLEGISTDTQYF. The CDR3 bases are TGTGCCAGCAGCCTTGAAGGAATAAGCACAGATACGCAGTATTTT.

The chain links TRBV25-1 to TRBJ1-6, with 7 bases matching TRBD1. The V and J ends lost 7 bases and 0 bases, in that order; junction bases with no gene match: 9. Germline V gene lookup returns CDR1 MGHDK and CDR2 SYGVNS. CDR3 length: 17 amino acids. The CDR3, as DNA: TGTGCCAGCATGCCGGGACAGCCGAGCTCCTATAATTCACCCCTCCACTTT. This translates into CASMPGQPSSYNSPLHF.

V and J are TRBV9 and TRBJ2-3; 10 positions match TRBD1. The ends lost 10 bases at V and 6 bases at J; junction bases unmatched: 20. The germline CDR1 and CDR2 sequences are SGDLS and YYNGEE. This CDR3 region has 17 residues. CDR3 coding DNA: TGTGCCCCCCCGACCACCGGGACAGGGGATTACACTGATACGCAGTATTTT. Protein: CAPPTTGTGDYTDTQYF.

A few counts support this clonotype. The chain carries TRBV20-1 and TRBJ2-1; TRBD2 matches 8 bases. J gave up 3 bases and V 3 bases, and 4 bases lay outside the gene matches. The CDR3 spans 14 residues. Germline loops: CDR1 DFQATT, CDR2 SNEGSKA (reference sequence). CDR3 DNA sequence: TGCAGTGCTAGCTCACTAGCGGACTACAATGAGCAGTTCTTC. Its protein product is CSASSLADYNEQFF.